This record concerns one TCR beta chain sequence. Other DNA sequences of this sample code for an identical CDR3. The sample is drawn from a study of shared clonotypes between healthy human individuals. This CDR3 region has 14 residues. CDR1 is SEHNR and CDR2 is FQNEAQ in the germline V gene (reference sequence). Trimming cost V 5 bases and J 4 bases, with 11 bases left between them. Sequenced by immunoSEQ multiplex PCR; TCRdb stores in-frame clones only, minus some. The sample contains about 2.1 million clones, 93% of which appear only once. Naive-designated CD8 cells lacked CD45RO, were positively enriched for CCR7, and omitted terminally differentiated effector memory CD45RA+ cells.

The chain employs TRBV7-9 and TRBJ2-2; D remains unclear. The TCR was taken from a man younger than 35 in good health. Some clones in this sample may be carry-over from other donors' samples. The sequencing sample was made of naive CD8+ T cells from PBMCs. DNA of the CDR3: TGTGCCAGCAGCCCACCGGTGGGCACCGGGGAGCTGTTTTTT. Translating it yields CASSPPVGTGELFF.